The 21 T cell receptor beta chains reported below all come from one sample, sequenced in a study of T cells in Graves' hyperthyroidism and ophthalmopathy. Researchers took RNA transcripts and amplified the TCR beta CDR3 regions from them. HTBI primers were employed in a first-round RT-PCR of the TCR CDR3. TCRdb passed the multiplex PCR reads through MiXCR, listing each CDR3 protein once. This repertoire shows hundreds of thousands of distinct CDR3 sequences, roughly 24% found once; its top ten account for about 11%. The sequencing input was blood. The receptors were sampled from a woman aged 25 to 39 with Graves' ophthalmopathy.

This clonotype was seen many times. The rearrangement uses TRBV7-9 and TRBJ2-5; D perhaps matches TRBD2 (5 bases). Germline assignment: CDR1 SEHNR and CDR2 FQNEAQ (reference sequence). Trimming took off 1 base at V and 5 bases at J, with 11 bases between the two ends. The CDR3 length is 14 residues. CDR3 region: CASSLVRERETQYF. The CDR3 DNA is TGTGCCAGCAGCTTAGTGAGGGAGAGGGAGACCCAGTACTTC.

In this sample, this clonotype turned up once. The chain uses TRBV7-8 and TRBJ1-2, with D perhaps TRBD1 (5 bases). Deletions cut 5 bases from V and 0 bases from J, with 13 bases between. This CDR3 is built from 15 residues. Germline CDR1 and CDR2: SGHVS and FQNEAQ. The CDR3 reads CASSPRTQSNYGYTF. The CDR3, as DNA: TGTGCCAGCAGCCCCCGGACACAGTCTAACTATGGCTACACCTTC.

The rearrangement links TRBV28 to TRBJ1-2, with D possibly being TRBD1 (5 bases). Looked up from germline, CDR1 is MDHEN and CDR2 is SYDVKM. The CDR3 contains 16 residues. The V end lost 3 bases, the J end lost 3 bases, and 17 bases lay between the germline ends. The CDR3: CASSFVAGVTDYGYTF. The CDR3 region has the DNA TGTGCCAGCAGTTTCGTCGCGGGGGTTACGGACTATGGCTACACCTTC.

This clonotype came up many times. This chain joins TRBV6-1 and TRBJ1-5; D remains ambiguous. CDR1 is MNHNS and CDR2 is SASEGT in the germline V gene. Trimming removed 4 bases at V and 0 bases at J, with 7 bases between. CDR3 length: 14 amino acids. DNA for the CDR3: TGTGCCAGCAGTGGATATAATAGCAATCAGCCCCAGCATTTT. It codes for CASSGYNSNQPQHF.

This clonotype was counted many times. CDR3 bases: TGTGCCAGCAGCTTAACGACTGGGGCAGAGACCCAGTACTTC. Translating it yields CASSLTTGAETQYF. The V gene is TRBV7-3, the J gene TRBJ2-5, with D possibly matching TRBD1 (5 bases). The V gene's germline CDR1 is SGHTA and CDR2 FQGTGA. CDR3 length equals 14 residues. Deletions cut 0 bases from V and 4 bases from J, with 9 bases between. The variable domain in full, completed from reference TRBV7-3 and TRBJ2-5, reads GAGVSQTPSNKVTEKGKYVELRCDPISGHTALYWYRQSLGQGPEFLIYFQGTGAADDSGLPNDRFFAVRPEGSVSTLKIQRTERGDSAVYLCASSLTTGAETQYFGPGTRLLVL.

The chain combines TRBV6-5 with TRBJ1-2, with D perhaps matching TRBD1 (6 bases). The CDR3 is made up of 16 amino acids. Trimming removed 2 bases from V and 4 bases from J, with 17 bases in between. Germline values: CDR1 MNHEY, CDR2 SVGAGI. The CDR3 region has the DNA TGTGCCAGCAGTTACAACCTCGGCAGGGGTACCTATGGCTACACCTTC. It codes for CASSYNLGRGTYGYTF.

This clonotype was picked up a small number of times. The rearrangement joins TRBV5-1 to TRBJ2-7; 7 bases fit TRBD1. Unmatched junction bases numbered 3, after V lost 0 bases and J lost 0 bases. CDR3 length equals 15 residues. The germline V gene encodes CDR1 SGHRS and CDR2 YFSETQ. CDR3 DNA: TGCGCCAGCAGCTTGGAGGGACAGAGCTCCTACGAGCAGTACTTC. Translation: CASSLEGQSSYEQYF.

In this sample, this clonotype turned up a few times. The gene calls are TRBV7-3 and TRBJ1-5; D gene unclear. The CDR3 is 17 amino acids. CDR1 is SGHTA, CDR2 FQGTGA, per germline. The V and J ends lost 4 bases and 0 bases respectively, with 16 bases between them. The CDR3 sequence: CASSSNPGSLSNQPQHF. In DNA, the CDR3 is TGTGCCAGCAGCTCGAACCCTGGGTCCCTTAGCAATCAGCCCCAGCATTTT.

This clonotype was recorded many times. The rearrangement joins TRBV27 to TRBJ1-2; no clear D gene. CDR3 size: 16 residues. Germline loops: CDR1 MNHEY, CDR2 SMNVEV (reference sequence). V gave up 7 bases and J gave up 8 bases, with 26 bases separating them. Here the CDR3 reads CASTRWSGPESSGYTF. CDR3 coding DNA: TGTGCCAGCACTCGATGGTCGGGCCCTGAAAGTTCCGGCTACACCTTC.

This clonotype was detected ten times or more. The rearrangement links TRBV6-5 to TRBJ2-7; D may be TRBD1 (6 bases). Germline CDR1 reads MNHEY; CDR2 reads SVGAGI. Trimming removed 2 bases from V and 4 bases from J, with 15 bases in between. The CDR3 sequence is 15 residues long. The CDR3 nucleotides read TGTGCCAGCAGTTACATGGCAGGGGTGGCGTACGAGCAGTACTTC. This translates into CASSYMAGVAYEQYF.

This rearrangement joins TRBV28 to TRBJ2-7; TRBD1 matches at 8 bases. CDR1 is MDHEN and CDR2 is SYDVKM in the germline V gene. V shed 2 bases and J 6 bases; nucleotides not matched to a gene: 9. This CDR3 spans 15 amino acids. The CDR3 here is CASSLIFQGASEQYF. In DNA form, the CDR3 reads TGTGCCAGCAGTTTAATATTTCAGGGGGCATCCGAGCAGTACTTC.

This clonotype was seen at least ten times. V and J are TRBV29-1 and TRBJ1-1; D is ambiguous. Germline loops: CDR1 SQVTM, CDR2 ANQGSEA. The ends were cut back, 8 bases at V and 1 base at J, with 11 bases in the middle. CDR3 length: 12 amino acids. As DNA, the CDR3 is TGCAGCACCTACACGGCGAACACTGAAGCTTTCTTT. Its protein is CSTYTANTEAFF.

This clonotype occurred many times. The chain is built from TRBV7-9 and TRBJ1-1, with unresolved D. Trimming removed 0 bases from V and 9 bases from J, with 14 bases in between. This CDR3 has 14 residues. Germline V gene lookup returns CDR1 SEHNR and CDR2 FQNEAQ (reference sequence). The CDR3: CASSLALDGVKAFF. CDR3 in DNA: TGTGCCAGCAGCTTAGCGCTGGACGGGGTCAAAGCTTTCTTT.

This clonotype was observed many times. J is TRBJ2-5 and V is TRBV7-2; D is possibly TRBD1 or TRBD2 (6 bases each). Germline loops: CDR1 SGHTA, CDR2 FQGNSA. CDR3 length: 14 residues. V was cut by 3 bases and J by 4 bases, with 12 bases left in between. As DNA, the CDR3 is TGTGCCAGCAGCTTTGGGGGGCCACGAGAGACCCAGTACTTC. Amino acid sequence: CASSFGGPRETQYF.

This clonotype was picked up many times. The rearrangement joins TRBV10-3 to TRBJ1-2; D gene uncertain. CDR1 ENHRY and CDR2 SYGVKD come from the germline V gene. The V and J ends lost 5 bases and 7 bases respectively, with 14 bases between them. This CDR3 has 13 residues. The CDR3 coding sequence is TGTGCCATCAGTTCTATAAGTTCAGTTGGCTACACCTTC. Translating it yields CAISSISSVGYTF.

This clonotype was seen only a few times. V usage is TRBV7-2 and J usage is TRBJ1-3; D is unclear. The ends were cut back, 3 bases at V and 0 bases at J, with 6 bases in the middle. Germline CDR1 SGHTA, CDR2 FQGNSA. The CDR3 length is 14 residues. This CDR3 is CASSFGSSGNTIYF. The CDR3 coding sequence is TGTGCCAGCAGCTTCGGAAGCTCTGGAAACACCATATATTTT.

This chain uses TRBV5-8 with TRBJ1-2, with 9 bases aligning to TRBD1. Germline-derived CDR1 and CDR2 are SGHTS and YDEGEE. The junction had 4 bases not matched to a gene; V was cut back by 3 bases and J by 4 bases. This CDR3 has 14 residues. The CDR3 DNA sequence: TGTGCCAGCAGCTGGGACAGGGACGTCTATGGCTACACCTTC. It encodes CASSWDRDVYGYTF.

This clonotype was detected ten times or more. The rearrangement joins TRBV20-1 to TRBJ1-1, with D hard to call. V lost 3 bases, J lost 4 bases, and 12 bases lay in between. Germline V gene sequence: CDR1 DFQATT, CDR2 SNEGSKA (reference sequence). This CDR3 region has 13 residues. The CDR3: CSARGFAGTEAFF. CDR3 nucleotides: TGCAGTGCTAGGGGATTCGCGGGCACTGAAGCTTTCTTT.

This sequence joins TRBV7-8 and TRBJ1-6; D gene unclear. CDR3 size: 16 residues. Trimming cost V 5 bases and J 2 bases, with 13 bases left between them. Germline-derived CDR1 and CDR2 are SGHVS and FQNEAQ. The CDR3 region is CASSPRRVTYNSPLHF. The CDR3 DNA reads TGTGCCAGCAGCCCCCGGAGGGTAACCTATAATTCACCCCTCCACTTT. The complete variable domain, with remaining parts taken from reference TRBV7-8 and TRBJ1-6, reads GAGVSQSPRYKVAKRGQDVALRCDPISGHVSLFWYQQALGQGPEFLTYFQNEAQLDKSGLPSDRFFAERPEGSVSTLKIQRTQQEDSAVYLCASSPRRVTYNSPLHFGNGTRLTVT.

This clonotype showed up just a few times. The V call is TRBV27, the J call TRBJ1-1; D is possibly TRBD1 (6 bases). Germline CDR1 and CDR2: MNHEY and SMNVEV (reference sequence). The germline V and J ends were trimmed by 3 bases and 2 bases, with 10 bases remaining between them. There are 14 residues in the CDR3. CDR3 coding DNA: TGTGCCAGCAGTTTCCGACAGGCCAACACTGAAGCTTTCTTT. Its translation is CASSFRQANTEAFF.

The chain couples TRBV18 to TRBJ2-7; D perhaps matches TRBD2 (7 bases). The CDR3 covers 14 residues. Germline V CDR1 and CDR2: KGHSH, LQKENI. V shed 0 bases and J shed 2 bases, with 8 bases lying between them. The CDR3 nucleotides read TGTGCCAGCTCACCACCGGGGGGGCCCTACGAGCAGTACTTC. Protein: CASSPPGGPYEQYF.